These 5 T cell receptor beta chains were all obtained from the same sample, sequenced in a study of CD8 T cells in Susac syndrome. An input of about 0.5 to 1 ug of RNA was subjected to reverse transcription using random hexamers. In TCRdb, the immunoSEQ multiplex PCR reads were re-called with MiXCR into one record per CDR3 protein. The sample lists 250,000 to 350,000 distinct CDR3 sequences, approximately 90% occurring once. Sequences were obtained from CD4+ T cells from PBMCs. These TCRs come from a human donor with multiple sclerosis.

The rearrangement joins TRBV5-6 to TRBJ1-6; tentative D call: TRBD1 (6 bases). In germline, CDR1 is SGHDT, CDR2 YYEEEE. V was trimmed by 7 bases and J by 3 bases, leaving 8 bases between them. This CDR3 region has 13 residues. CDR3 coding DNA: TGTGCCAGCCGGGACAACTATAATTCACCCCTCCACTTT. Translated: CASRDNYNSPLHF.

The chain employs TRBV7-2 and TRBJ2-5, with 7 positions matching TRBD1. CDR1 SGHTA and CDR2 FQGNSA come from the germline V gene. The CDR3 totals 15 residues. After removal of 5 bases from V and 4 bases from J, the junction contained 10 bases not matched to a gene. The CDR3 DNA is TGTGCCAGCAGCCCTACCTTAGGGGGCATAGAGACCCAGTACTTC. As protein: CASSPTLGGIETQYF.

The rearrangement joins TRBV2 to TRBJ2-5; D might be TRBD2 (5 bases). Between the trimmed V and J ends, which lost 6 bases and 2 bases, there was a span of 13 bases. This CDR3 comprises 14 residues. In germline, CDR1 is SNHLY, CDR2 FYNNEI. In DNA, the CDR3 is TGTGCCAGCAGGGACTTGAGTCCGCAAGAGACCCAGTACTTC. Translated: CASRDLSPQETQYF.

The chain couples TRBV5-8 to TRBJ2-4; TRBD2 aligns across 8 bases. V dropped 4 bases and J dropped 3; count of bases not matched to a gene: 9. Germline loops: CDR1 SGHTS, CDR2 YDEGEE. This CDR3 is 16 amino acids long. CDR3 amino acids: CASSKRLASGKNIQYF. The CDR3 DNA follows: TGTGCCAGCAGCAAAAGACTAGCGTCGGGCAAAAACATTCAGTACTTC.

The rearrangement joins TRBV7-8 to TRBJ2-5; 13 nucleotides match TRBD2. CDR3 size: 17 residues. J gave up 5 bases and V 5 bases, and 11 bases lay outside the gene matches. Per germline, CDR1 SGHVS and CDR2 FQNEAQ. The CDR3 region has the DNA TGTGCCAGCAGCCGACTTACTAGCGGGGGGGCCCAGGAGACCCAGTACTTC. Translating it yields CASSRLTSGGAQETQYF.